This is a list of T cell receptor beta chains from one sample in a study of blood T cell repertoires in COVID-19. Sequencing used immunoSEQ multiplex PCR; TCRdb keeps in-frame clones, though not all of them. The sample carries approximately 330,000 clones, 86% recorded once. Material for sequencing was PBMCs or T cells enriched from blood (not recorded which). The receptors were gathered from a woman aged 40 to 49 with acute COVID-19. The CDR3 runs from the conserved cysteine through the conserved F or W. Each record gives: D gene, clone size, V gene, J gene, CDR3 DNA, CDR3 protein. D genes are given only for firm matches. Size is omitted from some rows. Given values are once, few, many or a class for expanded clones.

>NA|NA|TRBV5-1|TRBJ2-4
TGCGCCAGCAGCTTCCGGCCGGAGGGAGAAAACATTCAGTACTTC
CASSFRPEGENIQYF
>NA|few|TRBV6-2/TRBV6-3|TRBJ1-1
TGTGCCAGCAGTTACTCAGCCTTGATGAACACTGAAGCTTTCTTT
CASSYSALMNTEAFF
>NA|NA|TRBV4-3|TRBJ1-2
TGCGCCAGCAGCCAAGAGGCAGGAAATTCCTATGGCTACACCTTC
CASSQEAGNSYGYTF
>TRBD1|once|TRBV28|TRBJ2-2
TGTGCCAGCAGTCCTCACAGGGGACGGACCGGGGAGCTGTTTTTT
CASSPHRGRTGELFF
>NA|NA|TRBV11-3|TRBJ2-3
TGTGCCAGCAGCTTAGCGGGGGACACAGATACGCAGTATTTT
CASSLAGDTDTQYF
>NA|NA|TRBV11-2|TRBJ1-6
TGTGCCAGCAGCTTAGATCCAGGGTGGGTAGATAATTCACCCCTCCACTTT
CASSLDPGWVDNSPLHF
>TRBD2|NA|TRBV3-1/TRBV3-2|TRBJ2-1
TGTGCCAGCAGCCCCGAAGCGGGGGGGCACAATGAGCAGTTCTTC
CASSPEAGGHNEQFF
>NA|few|TRBV6-5|TRBJ2-7
TGTGCCAGCAGTTACTCGAAGAGTAGTAGCTACGAGCAGTACTTC
CASSYSKSSSYEQYF
>TRBD2|NA|TRBV3-1/TRBV3-2|TRBJ2-1
TGTGCCAGCAGCCAAAACGGGGGGACCTACAATGAGCAGTTCTTC
CASSQNGGTYNEQFF
>NA|NA|TRBV6-2/TRBV6-3|TRBJ1-1
TGTGCCAGCAGTTACTCGTCCCGGGGCGGGGTAACTGAAGCTTTCTTT
CASSYSSRGGVTEAFF
>TRBD1|NA|TRBV7-2|TRBJ2-7
TGTGCCAGCAGCTTAACCGGGACAGGGTCCGTCAGGGGCGACTACGAGCAGTACTTC
CASSLTGTGSVRGDYEQYF
>NA|NA|TRBV20-1|TRBJ1-1
TGCAGTGCTAGTCTAGACCGAACGGGGAACACTGAAGCTTTCTTT
CSASLDRTGNTEAFF
>NA|NA|TRBV28|TRBJ2-7
TGTGCCAGCGCGACTTCTACCTTTCACTACGAGCAGTACTTC
CASATSTFHYEQYF
>NA|NA|TRBV5-4|TRBJ1-6
TGTGCCAGCAGCACGGCAGGGGCCTATAATTCACCCCTCCACTTT
CASSTAGAYNSPLHF
>NA|once|TRBV6-4|TRBJ2-7
TGTGCCAGCAGTGACTCTGCCGGTTCCTACGAGCAGTACTTC
CASSDSAGSYEQYF
>TRBD1|NA|TRBV9|TRBJ1-2
TGTGCCAGCAGCGGCCGCCAGGGGGCCGTTGTTGGCTACACCTTC
CASSGRQGAVVGYTF
>NA|NA|TRBV6-6|TRBJ1-2
TGTGCATTACAGGGATACTATGGCTACACCTTC
CALQGYYGYTF
>NA|NA|TRBV5-8|TRBJ2-5
TGTGCCAGCAGCCTCCTCCCCGAGACCCAGTACTTC
CASSLLPETQYF
>NA|NA|TRBV3-1/TRBV3-2|TRBJ1-4
TGTGCCAGCAGCCCGACTAATGGTGAAAAACTGTTTTTT
CASSPTNGEKLFF
>NA|NA|TRBV7-9|TRBJ1-3
TGTGCCAGCAGCTTAGAGACAGACGGAAACACCATATATTTT
CASSLETDGNTIYF
>NA|NA|TRBV6-5|TRBJ2-1
TGTGCCACGTGCCCGGGACTTGCCTACAATGAGCAGTTCTTC
CATCPGLAYNEQFF
>NA|NA|TRBV21-1|TRBJ2-1
TGTGCCAGCAGCAAAGAGACTAGCGGGAGCGGCTCCTACAATGAGCAGTTCTTC
CASSKETSGSGSYNEQFF
>NA|NA|TRBV27|TRBJ2-1
TGTGCCAGCCTAGGAGGGCGAGAGAGGGACAATGAGCAGTTCTTC
CASLGGRERDNEQFF
>TRBD1|once|TRBV10-3|TRBJ1-1
TGTGCCATCAGTGAGGCGGGACAGGGTATCACTGAAGCTTTCTTT
CAISEAGQGITEAFF
>NA|NA|TRBV7-2|TRBJ2-4
TGTGCCAGCAGCTACACGTGGGCCGGGGAAGCCAAAAACATTCAGTACTTC
CASSYTWAGEAKNIQYF
>NA|NA|TRBV18|TRBJ2-1
TGTGCCAGCTCACCAACCAGGTACAATGAGCAGTTCTTC
CASSPTRYNEQFF
>NA|NA|TRBV19|TRBJ2-4
TGTGCCAGTAGCTTCATCGGGGACATTCAGTACTTC
CASSFIGDIQYF